This record concerns one T cell receptor beta chain sequence. Its antigen has not been determined. Per-nucleotide qualities are absent, and no much larger clonotype sits a single base away. This sample was taken from a study of blood T cell repertoires in COVID-19 (dated by TCRdb to 2018 to 2021). For the study in its entirety: Samples covering the acute and convalescent phases of COVID-19 were provided by collaborators in the United States, Italy and Spain. The prospective study material was composed of cDNA or gDNA derived from T cells, B-cell-depleted T cells, or PBMCs. Subjects who had been exposed to COVID-19, were actively infected with it, or had recovered from it provided the deeply sampled blood TCRbeta repertoires that made up the dataset. The repertoires were made available in a free public database intended to serve as a resource for research on the immune response to SARS-CoV-2. Samples were obtained from the ongoing ImmuneRACE study (first 160 participants) and from about 1,300 subjects provided by 6 global collaborators. Sample metadata almost always included a de-identified subject ID, COVID-19 status, age in years and sex. Where available, HLA class I and class II types were taken from metadata supplied by the sample provider and were not determined by assay-based typing. Overall study outcomes, separate from this receptor: How much clinical and demographic metadata was included differed by source and by participant, and the metadata was provided uncurated.

The germline ends are 12 bases apart after V is trimmed by 5 bases and J by 4 bases. The CDR1 and CDR2 encoded by the germline V gene are SNHLY and FYNNEI. Including cysteine and phenylalanine, the CDR3 has 14 amino acids. CDR3 DNA only is kept here, 42 bases in frame from base 1. TCRbeta CDR3 regions were amplified from genomic DNA using the immunoSEQ Assay, a bias-controlled multiplex PCR. Under the source paper's analysis protocol: Within the assay, amplification of reference gene primers was used to estimate how many nucleated cells each sample contained. To quantify the absolute abundance of each unique TCRbeta CDR3 rearrangement, sequence reads were collapsed and filtered. Productive Simpson clonality was computed per sample as the square root of Simpson's diversity index over productive rearrangements. The immuneACCESS repertoire file appears here via TCRdb, limited to in-frame rearrangements. These files lack a portion of the clones; in checked studies, under half of the deficit traces to unresolved V genes, and the cause of the others is not known. The V and J calls and clone size were taken over from that table, and D and trimming were inferred from the DNA. Counted in this sample were roughly 100,000 clones; 70% to 90% of them appeared once. In total, the top ten clones hold 9.5% to 13% of the sample.

Whole blood was collected in K2EDTA tubes by collaborating institutions according to the institutions' own protocols. Collaborator samples were shipped for TCRbeta analysis as frozen whole blood, isolated PBMCs, or DNA extracted from either sample type. Sequences were obtained from peripheral blood. The receptor chain draws on TRBV2 and TRBJ1-5, and perhaps TRBD1 as D gene, on 5 matching bases. This receptor was taken from a woman in her 30s with acute or convalescent COVID-19. The CDR3: CASSRTGLNQPQHF. The DNA reads as follows: TGTGCCAGCAGTCGAACAGGTTTAAATCAGCCCCAGCATTTT.